Presented here are 18 T cell receptor beta chains from one specimen sequenced in a study of human T cells and chemical hapten exposure. A single record per CDR3 protein comes from TCRdb applying MiXCR to the RACE reads. The sample contains 35,000 to 50,000 distinct CDR3 sequences, around 4.5% of which appear only once. The sample's time point: healthy volunteer bleed at 2 weeks. Unfractionated whole blood yielded the extracted total RNA. The sample comprised whole blood. The origin of the receptors is a female donor in good health. Some clones in this sample may be carry-over from other donors' samples.

In this sample, this clonotype turned up many times. The chain uses TRBV20-1 and TRBJ2-7, with TRBD1 matching over 7 bases. Germline V CDR1 and CDR2: DFQATT, SNEGSKA (reference sequence). The CDR3 contains 16 residues. V shed 0 bases, J shed 4 bases, and the junction held 12 bases outside the gene matches. The CDR3 DNA reads as TGCAGTGCTAGAGATATCCGGGACAGCAAACCGTACGAGCAGTACTTC. Translating gives CSARDIRDSKPYEQYF.

The table lists this clonotype with many counts. The J gene is TRBJ1-1, the V gene TRBV4-3; no clear D gene. This CDR3 region has 16 residues. Germline loops: CDR1 LGHNA, CDR2 YSLEER. Between the trimmed V and J ends, which lost 0 bases and 0 bases, there was a span of 11 bases. The CDR3 sequence: CASSQESAHLNTEAFF. CDR3 sequence (DNA): TGCGCCAGCAGCCAAGAGTCGGCACACTTGAACACTGAAGCTTTCTTT.

This clonotype came up many times. The gene calls are TRBV6-2 or TRBV6-3 and TRBJ1-5; the D gene is possibly TRBD1 (5 bases). This CDR3 has 14 amino acids. In germline, CDR1 is MNHEY, CDR2 SVGEGT. Trimming shortened V by 5 bases and J by 3 bases, and 11 bases separated the two germline ends. The CDR3 protein is CASSRRQTNQPQHF. In DNA form, the CDR3 reads TGTGCCAGCAGTCGACGACAGACCAATCAGCCCCAGCATTTT.

This clonotype has at least ten counts. The chain links TRBV15 to TRBJ2-7; no reliable D call. Germline CDR1 is LNHNV and CDR2 is YYDKDF (reference sequence). The V and J ends lost 0 bases and 5 bases respectively, with 11 bases between them. This CDR3 has 14 residues. CDR3 sequence (DNA): TGTGCCACCAGCAGAGATCGCGCGCAACACGAGCAGTACTTC. It translates to CATSRDRAQHEQYF.

This clonotype showed up many times. V usage is TRBV5-1 and J usage is TRBJ1-1; D not resolved. The V gene's germline CDR1 is SGHRS and CDR2 YFSETQ. The CDR3 consists of 14 residues. Deletions cut 3 bases from V and 0 bases from J, with 9 bases between. CDR3: CASSSLGMNTEAFF. CDR3 nucleotides: TGCGCCAGCAGCTCGTTGGGGATGAACACTGAAGCTTTCTTT.

At least ten counts were recorded for this clonotype. V is TRBV6-4 and J is TRBJ2-2; 7 nucleotides match TRBD1. Germline CDR1 reads MRHNA; CDR2 reads SNTAGT. The CDR3 extends over 15 amino acids. With 0 bases clipped from V and 3 bases from J, the junction kept 1 base outside the gene matches. The CDR3, as DNA: TGTGCCAGCAGTGACTCGCAGGGGGACACCGGGGAGCTGTTTTTT. Translated: CASSDSQGDTGELFF.

Concerning this clonotype itself: Just one base apart from a much larger clone, this may be a read error. The chain links TRBV5-1 to TRBJ2-3, with D perhaps TRBD2 (6 bases). The CDR3 extends over 14 amino acids. The V end lost 3 bases, the J end lost 2 bases, and 10 bases lay between the germline ends. Germline CDR1 SGHRS, CDR2 YFSETQ. The CDR3 is CASSSTSTTDTQYF. The DNA of the CDR3 is TGCGCCAGCAGCTCTACTAGCACCACAGATACGCAGTATTTT.

This clonotype was counted between two and nine times. The chain recombines TRBV6-5 with TRBJ1-2; tentative D call: TRBD1 (6 bases). The germline gives CDR1 MNHEY, CDR2 SVGAGI. The CDR3 consists of 13 residues. V lost 6 bases, J lost 4 bases, and 12 bases lay in between. CDR3 bases: TGTGCCAGCAGCAGGGGAGTTCCCTATGGCTACACCTTC. As protein: CASSRGVPYGYTF.

The chain recombines TRBV10-3 with TRBJ2-7; no definite D call. Germline loops: CDR1 ENHRY, CDR2 SYGVKD. There are 14 residues in the CDR3. V lost 1 base to trimming and J lost 1 base, with 8 bases between them. The CDR3, as DNA: TGTGCCATCAGTGAGTTGGCAGGTTCCTACGAGCAGTACTTC. It is translated as CAISELAGSYEQYF.

This clonotype was counted many times. The rearrangement joins TRBV20-1 to TRBJ2-5; 10 bases are a match to TRBD1. Germline assignment: CDR1 DFQATT and CDR2 SNEGSKA (reference sequence). This CDR3 has 14 residues. CDR3 nucleotide sequence: TGCAGGGTGGGGACAGGGGCGAGGCGAGAGACCCAGTACTTC. Its protein product is CRVGTGARRETQYF.

This clonotype was seen a few times. The chain joins TRBV15 to TRBJ1-5, with D unclear. Trimming pared 0 bases from V and 5 bases from J, leaving 8 bases between. Germline V CDR1 and CDR2: LNHNV, YYDKDF (reference sequence). This CDR3 is 14 amino acids long. The CDR3 loop is CATSRDRPYQPQHF. For the CDR3, the DNA is TGTGCCACCAGCAGAGATCGGCCATATCAGCCCCAGCATTTT.

This clonotype has more than one count but fewer than ten. V gene TRBV5-6 combines with J gene TRBJ2-3; D not certain. Between the trimmed V and J ends, which lost 4 bases and 5 bases, there was a span of 11 bases. The CDR3 extends over 13 amino acids. Germline CDR1 is SGHDT and CDR2 is YYEEEE. CDR3 sequence: CASSPGPRDTQYF. CDR3 DNA sequence: TGTGCCAGCAGCCCCGGGCCTCGAGATACGCAGTATTTT.

This clonotype was observed many times. Its ends do not fully match the called genes, so a read error is possible. J is TRBJ2-4 and V is TRBV7-2; 9 nucleotides agree with TRBD1. CDR1 is SGHTA and CDR2 is FQGNSA in the germline V gene. CDR3 length equals 12 residues. This CDR3 reads CASSLGGDRVAF. The CDR3 DNA reads TGTGCCAGCAGCCTAGGTGGGGACAGGGTCGCCTTC. Filled out from reference TRBV7-2 and TRBJ2-4, the complete variable domain reads GAGVSQSPSNKVTEKGKDVELRCDPISGHTALYWYRQSLGQGLEFLIYFQGNSAPDKSGLPSDRFSAERTGGSVSTLTIQRTQQEDSAVYLCASSLGGDRVAFGAGTRLSVL.

This clonotype has a handful of counts. The chain uses TRBV29-1 and TRBJ2-3; 10 nucleotides match TRBD2. This CDR3 region has 13 residues. The junction had 2 bases not matched to a gene; V was cut back by 4 bases and J by 4 bases. Germline values: CDR1 SQVTM, CDR2 ANQGSEA. CDR3 sequence (DNA): TGCAGCGTTGGGACTAGCGGCGCAGATACGCAGTATTTT. Its protein is CSVGTSGADTQYF.

The sample holds many counts of this clonotype. The CDR3 nucleotides are TGCAGTGCTAGAGGGATGCGAATCTTCACAGATACGCAGTATTTT. Protein product: CSARGMRIFTDTQYF. The V and J genes are TRBV20-1 and TRBJ2-3; the D is unclear. Trimming cost V 1 base and J 2 bases, with 13 bases left between them. CDR1 and CDR2 from the germline V gene are DFQATT and SNEGSKA (reference sequence). The CDR3 loop spans 15 amino acids.

This clonotype came up many times. This chain joins TRBV12-3 or TRBV12-4 and TRBJ1-3; D is uncertain. This CDR3 region has 14 residues. Trimming removed 6 bases at V and 0 bases at J, with 9 bases between. CDR3 nucleotide sequence: TGTGCCAGCAGCCCGACGGGCTCTGGAAACACCATATATTTT. Protein sequence: CASSPTGSGNTIYF.

This clonotype was detected ten times or more. The chain links TRBV10-3 to TRBJ1-3; a weak D match, TRBD1 (5 bases). With 6 bases removed from V and 4 bases from J, the gap between germline ends came to 13 bases. Germline loops: CDR1 ENHRY, CDR2 SYGVKD. CDR3 length: 14 residues. The CDR3 protein is CAIRKGPEGNTIYF. Here the CDR3 DNA reads TGTGCCATCAGGAAGGGGCCGGAAGGAAACACCATATATTTT.

In this sample, this clonotype turned up many times. The gene calls are TRBV15 and TRBJ1-1; the match to TRBD1 covers 7 bases. The CDR3 spans 16 residues. Unmatched junction bases numbered 11, after V lost 3 bases and J lost 4 bases. Germline V gives CDR1 LNHNV, CDR2 YYDKDF (reference sequence). CDR3 sequence reads: CATSRARQGGSTEAFF. CDR3 nucleotide sequence: TGTGCCACCAGCAGGGCTAGACAGGGTGGAAGCACTGAAGCTTTCTTT.